Shown below are 27 T cell receptor beta chains from a single sample sequenced in a study of T-cell memory formation after mild COVID-19. Each CDR3 protein is one row after TCRdb ran MiXCR on the 5' RACE reads. The table lists 150,000 or so distinct CDR3 sequences, under 14% of them singletons. Sequencing was done on a sample of PBMCs or a T cell subset sorted from them (not recorded which). The source of these receptors is a man between 18 and 29 years old who had mild COVID-19 (a few samples of this study predate the infection). Cell type and time point are not known.

The table lists this clonotype with a few counts. The chain joins TRBV15 to TRBJ2-5, with 8 bases aligning to TRBD2. V dropped 4 bases and J dropped 2; count of bases not matched to a gene: 3. The CDR3 is made up of 14 amino acids. Germline V gene data show CDR1 as LNHNV and CDR2 as YYDKDF (reference sequence). Here the CDR3 reads CATSTGTSQETQYF. The CDR3 nucleotides read TGTGCCACCAGCACGGGGACTAGTCAAGAGACCCAGTACTTC. Supplemented by reference TRBV15 and TRBJ2-5, the full variable domain reads DAMVIQNPRYQVTQFGKPVTLSCSQTLNHNVMYWYQQKSSQAPKLLFHYYDKDFNNEADTPDNFQSRRPNTSFCFLDIRSPGLGDTAMYLCATSTGTSQETQYFGPGTRLLVL.

The chain links TRBV7-2 to TRBJ2-3, with 8 bases that match TRBD2. The length of the CDR3 is 15 residues. V lost 5 bases, J lost 4 bases, and 8 bases stayed unmatched. Germline CDR1 is SGHTA and CDR2 is FQGNSA. The CDR3 is CASSQRAGASDTQYF. DNA of the CDR3: TGTGCCAGCAGCCAACGAGCGGGGGCCTCAGATACGCAGTATTTT.

The sample holds a few counts of this clonotype. The chain is built from TRBV18 and TRBJ2-3; 8 positions agree with TRBD2. V shed 2 bases and J 2 bases; nucleotides not matched to a gene: 6. Germline V gene data show CDR1 as KGHSH and CDR2 as LQKENI. The CDR3 has 16 residues. CDR3 amino acids: CASSPIRGGTTDTQYF. CDR3 nucleotide sequence: TGTGCCAGCTCACCAATTCGCGGGGGGACCACAGATACGCAGTATTTT.

The chain joins TRBV6-5 to TRBJ1-4; D unresolved. V lost 2 bases and J lost 3, with 7 bases in between. Germline V CDR1 and CDR2: MNHEY, SVGAGI. This CDR3 is built from 14 residues. CDR3 DNA sequence: TGTGCCAGCAGTTACGGCGGATCTAATGAAAAACTGTTTTTT. As protein: CASSYGGSNEKLFF.

The rearrangement joins TRBV20-1 to TRBJ1-6; the match to TRBD1 covers 8 bases. CDR1 is DFQATT, CDR2 SNEGSKA, per germline (reference sequence). There are 13 residues in the CDR3. Unmatched junction bases numbered 4, after V lost 2 bases and J lost 10 bases. The CDR3 is CSARKDRESPLHF. The CDR3 nucleotides are TGCAGTGCTAGAAAGGACAGGGAATCACCCCTCCACTTT.

This clonotype occurred a few times. This chain uses TRBV7-3 with TRBJ2-2; perhaps TRBD1 as D (6 bases). CDR3 length: 13 amino acids. V was shortened by 4 bases and J by 6 bases, with 9 bases between the two germline ends. CDR1 and CDR2 (germline): SGHTA, FQGTGA. CDR3 sequence: CASSYRAPGELFF. CDR3 coding DNA: TGTGCCAGCAGCTACAGGGCCCCCGGGGAGCTGTTTTTT.

In its sample, this clonotype was seen many times. The J gene is TRBJ2-3, the V gene TRBV7-3; D remains unclear. The CDR3 covers 13 residues. Germline V lookup: CDR1 SGHTA, CDR2 FQGTGA. V lost 5 bases and J lost 4, with 10 bases in between. The CDR3 region is CASSPGPSDTQYF. The CDR3 bases are TGTGCCAGCAGCCCGGGTCCGTCAGATACGCAGTATTTT.

This chain connects TRBV4-3 to TRBJ1-5, with a tentative D call TRBD1 (5 bases). CDR1 is LGHNA, CDR2 YSLEER, per germline. Trimming stripped 4 bases from V and 3 bases from J, with 10 bases between. The CDR3 spans 14 residues. The CDR3 reads CASSLGHNNQPQHF. The DNA of the CDR3 is TGCGCCAGCAGCCTAGGACATAACAATCAGCCCCAGCATTTT.

This clonotype was detected a few times. The rearrangement uses TRBV15 and TRBJ2-6, with D unclear. V lost 1 base and J 0 bases, leaving 7 bases between the germline ends. The V gene's germline CDR1 is LNHNV and CDR2 YYDKDF (reference sequence). CDR3 length: 16 amino acids. The CDR3 bases are TGTGCCACCAGCAGAGCACGGACCTCTGGGGCCAACGTCCTGACTTTC. Residues: CATSRARTSGANVLTF.

The V call is TRBV12-3 or TRBV12-4, the J call TRBJ2-2; tentative D call: TRBD1 (6 bases). V lost 5 bases, J lost 4 bases, and 17 bases lay in between. CDR3 length: 16 amino acids. CDR3 coding DNA: TGTGCCAGCAGTCATACCAGGGGAGCCGGCACCGGGGAGCTGTTTTTT. Its translation: CASSHTRGAGTGELFF.

This clonotype was observed many times. The rearrangement uses TRBV12-3 or TRBV12-4 and TRBJ2-5; 9 nucleotides agree with TRBD2. J lost 3 bases, V lost 3 bases, and 2 bases had no gene match. CDR3 size: 14 residues. The CDR3 coding sequence is TGTGCCAGCAGTTTCCGCGGGGGGGAAGAGACCCAGTACTTC. As protein: CASSFRGGEETQYF.

Many counts were recorded for this clonotype. The chain carries TRBV12-3 or TRBV12-4 and TRBJ2-3; 7 bases match TRBD2. V was clipped by 6 bases and J by 5 bases; unmatched bases: 8. CDR3 length: 14 residues. The DNA for the CDR3 is TGTGCCAGCAGCTACACGGGCGGGGGAGATACGCAGTATTTT. It specifies CASSYTGGGDTQYF.

This clonotype was counted a few times. The chain combines TRBV20-1 with TRBJ2-3; 8 bases match TRBD2. Germline V CDR1 and CDR2: DFQATT, SNEGSKA (reference sequence). V was clipped by 5 bases and J by 8 bases; unmatched bases: 12. The CDR3 runs 14 residues. CDR3 coding DNA: TGCAGTGCTCCCCAGGCGCGGGGGGCCTTTACGCAGTATTTT. Protein product: CSAPQARGAFTQYF.

This clonotype was observed many times. The chain carries TRBV5-4 and TRBJ2-1; 7 nucleotides agree with TRBD2. V shed 4 bases and J 0 bases; nucleotides not matched to a gene: 4. From germline, CDR1 is SGHNT and CDR2 YYREEE (reference sequence). The CDR3 is 15 residues long. CDR3 sequence (DNA): TGTGCCAGCAGCCAGACTAGCAGCTCCTACAATGAGCAGTTCTTC. This gives the protein CASSQTSSSYNEQFF.

This clonotype came up once. The chain carries TRBV5-1 and TRBJ2-3; TRBD2 matches 8 bases. The germline V gene encodes CDR1 SGHRS and CDR2 YFSETQ. This CDR3 contains 16 residues. V lost 2 bases and J lost 2; bases outside the gene matches: 7. This CDR3 is CASSFLSGGITDTQYF. As DNA, the CDR3 is TGCGCCAGCAGCTTTCTAAGCGGGGGTATCACAGATACGCAGTATTTT.

This chain links TRBV27 with TRBJ2-4; weak D call: TRBD1 (6 bases). Germline CDR1 MNHEY, CDR2 SMNVEV (reference sequence). The CDR3 runs 14 residues. Trimming cost V 3 bases and J 5 bases, with 11 bases left between them. CDR3 nucleotide sequence: TGTGCCAGCAGTTTTACAGGGACGGAAAACATTCAGTACTTC. Its protein product is CASSFTGTENIQYF.

The chain carries TRBV5-5 and TRBJ2-2; 8 bases are shared with TRBD1. The CDR3 length is 15 residues. Trimming cost V 3 bases and J 4 bases; bases outside gene matches: 5. The germline CDR1 and CDR2 sequences are SGHKS and YYEKEE (reference sequence). DNA of the CDR3: TGTGCCAGCAGCTGGAGGACAGGGCTCACCGGGGAGCTGTTTTTT. The encoded protein is CASSWRTGLTGELFF.

This clonotype showed up just a few times. This chain uses TRBV6-2 or TRBV6-3 with TRBJ1-1; no clear D gene. The CDR3 is made up of 13 amino acids. Germline V lookup: CDR1 MNHEY, CDR2 SVGEGT. V was pared by 2 bases and J by 10 bases, with 14 bases between. The CDR3 nucleotides are TGTGCCAGCAGTTACGAGTCGGGGTTGGGAGCTTTCTTT. Encoded protein: CASSYESGLGAFF.

This clonotype was detected a few times. This CDR3 reads CASSNDYSNQPQHF. CDR3 nucleotide sequence: TGCGCCAGCAGTAACGATTATAGCAATCAGCCCCAGCATTTT. This chain links TRBV4-3 with TRBJ1-5, with D hard to call. In germline, CDR1 is LGHNA, CDR2 YSLEER. V dropped 6 bases and J dropped 0 bases, with 9 bases sitting between them. CDR3 length: 14 amino acids.

A few counts support this clonotype. The chain employs TRBV7-6 and TRBJ2-5; either TRBD1 or TRBD2 may fit D (5 bases each). Germline CDR1 SGHVS, CDR2 FNYEAQ. The CDR3 spans 14 residues. V lost 1 base, J lost 5 bases, and 11 bases lay in between. CDR3 DNA sequence: TGTGCCAGCAGCTTAGAGAGGGGTGGGGAGACCCAGTACTTC. Its protein is CASSLERGGETQYF.

This clonotype was seen more than once but under ten times. The chain combines TRBV7-9 with TRBJ2-5; TRBD1 is a possible D gene (6 bases). The CDR3 spans 13 residues. V was trimmed by 5 bases and J by 5 bases, leaving 12 bases between them. CDR1 is SEHNR, CDR2 FQNEAQ, per germline (reference sequence). The CDR3 region has the DNA TGTGCCAGCAGCGGGGGCCTTGGGGAGACCCAGTACTTC. Translating it yields CASSGGLGETQYF.

Only a few counts were recorded for this clonotype. The V call is TRBV2, the J call TRBJ2-1, with D possibly TRBD2 on 6 matching bases. Germline values: CDR1 SNHLY, CDR2 FYNNEI. The CDR3 totals 14 residues. With 4 bases removed from V and 3 bases from J, the gap between germline ends came to 10 bases. CDR3 in DNA: TGTGCCAGCAGTGCGGGGGAGCTCTACAATGAGCAGTTCTTC. It codes for CASSAGELYNEQFF.

The table lists this clonotype with a few counts. The genes are TRBV10-1 and TRBJ2-4; D is possibly TRBD2 (6 bases). Trimming left V 2 bases short and J 9 bases short, with 11 bases between. The CDR3 contains 13 residues. CDR1 and CDR2 from the germline V gene are WNHNN and SYGVQD (reference sequence). The CDR3 nucleotides are TGCGCCAGCAGTGAGGACGCGGGACGCATTCAGTACTTC. Residues: CASSEDAGRIQYF.

Only a few counts were recorded for this clonotype. The chain carries TRBV4-3 and TRBJ2-6; maybe TRBD1 (6 bases). The length of the CDR3 is 18 residues. V lost 1 base to trimming and J lost 0 bases, with 13 bases between them. Germline V gives CDR1 LGHNA, CDR2 YSLEER. CDR3 protein: CASSQAGVPLSGANVLTF. The DNA of the CDR3 is TGCGCCAGCAGCCAAGCAGGGGTCCCGCTCTCTGGGGCCAACGTCCTGACTTTC.

This clonotype was counted ten times or more. The CDR3: CASSLADEAFF. The CDR3 bases are TGTGCCAGCAGCTTAGCTGATGAAGCTTTCTTT. J is TRBJ1-1 and V is TRBV7-9; D uncertain. Per germline, CDR1 SEHNR and CDR2 FQNEAQ (reference sequence). The CDR3 consists of 11 residues. V was shortened by 0 bases and J by 7 bases, with 3 bases between the two germline ends.

In its sample, this clonotype was seen a few times. The rearrangement joins TRBV7-2 to TRBJ2-6, with D tentatively TRBD1 or TRBD2 (5 bases each). The CDR3 loop spans 19 amino acids. The germline gives CDR1 SGHTA, CDR2 FQGNSA. V was shortened by 2 bases and J by 2 bases, with 19 bases between the two germline ends. The CDR3: CASSLRPRSMGAGANVLTF. DNA of the CDR3: TGTGCCAGCAGCTTAAGGCCCCGCTCGATGGGGGCTGGGGCCAACGTCCTGACTTTC. Combining the CDR3 with reference TRBV7-2 and TRBJ2-6 gives the whole variable domain GAGVSQSPSNKVTEKGKDVELRCDPISGHTALYWYRQSLGQGLEFLIYFQGNSAPDKSGLPSDRFSAERTGGSVSTLTIQRTQQEDSAVYLCASSLRPRSMGAGANVLTFGAGSRLTVL.

This clonotype was counted ten times or more. The rearrangement uses TRBV14 and TRBJ1-6; D may be TRBD1 (6 bases). CDR1 is SGHDN and CDR2 is FVKESK in the germline V gene. The CDR3 totals 14 residues. V was shortened by 6 bases and J by 9 bases, with 15 bases between the two germline ends. DNA of the CDR3: TGTGCCAGCAGTCCGGGCAGGGGAGCTTCACCCCTCCACTTT. The encoded protein is CASSPGRGASPLHF.